Given below is one TCR beta chain in context. The antigen is unknown. The data are from a study of T-cell memory formation after mild COVID-19. About the research overall: TCR clustering was largely donor specific. Broader study findings: Balance between CD4 and CD8 was seen in clones contracting day 15 to 85, and a CD4+ lean was seen in later expanders. CD8+ contracting clones occupied EMRA, while CD4+ ones occupied mainly CM and EM.

From germline, CDR1 is KGHSH and CDR2 LQKENI. V was cut by 3 bases and J by 1 base, with 9 bases left in between. This CDR3 is built from 14 residues. TCRdb reanalysed the 5' RACE reads using MiXCR and keeps one entry per CDR3 protein. This table has 250,000 to 300,000 distinct CDR3 sequences, 15% to 20% appearing once. The clonotype comes from a man between 18 and 29 years old who had mild COVID-19 (a few samples of this study predate the infection). Cell type and time point are not known. The sequenced sample was PBMCs or a T cell subset sorted from them (not recorded which). J is TRBJ1-1 and V is TRBV18; no firm D call. The CDR3 bases are TGTGCCAGCTCACCTATACACCAGAACACTGAAGCTTTCTTT. Translation: CASSPIHQNTEAFF.